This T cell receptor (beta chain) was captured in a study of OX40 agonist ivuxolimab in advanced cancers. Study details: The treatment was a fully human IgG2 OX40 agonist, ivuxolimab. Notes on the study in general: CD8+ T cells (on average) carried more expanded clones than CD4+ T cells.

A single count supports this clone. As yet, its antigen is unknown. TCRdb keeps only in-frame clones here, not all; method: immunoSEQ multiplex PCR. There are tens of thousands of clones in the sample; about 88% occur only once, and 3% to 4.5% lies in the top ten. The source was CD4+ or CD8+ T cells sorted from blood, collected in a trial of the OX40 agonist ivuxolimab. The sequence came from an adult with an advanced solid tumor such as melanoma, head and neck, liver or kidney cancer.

Here the CDR3 DNA reads TGTGCCAGCAGCCCGACATTTGGGGCTTACTCTGGAAACACCATATATTTT. Amino acid sequence: CASSPTFGAYSGNTIYF. The J gene is TRBJ1-3, the V gene TRBV9; a possible D gene is TRBD1 (5 bases). This CDR3 is 17 amino acids long. The V end lost 4 bases, the J end lost 0 bases, and 17 bases lay between the germline ends. Germline CDR1 SGDLS, CDR2 YYNGEE.